The present entry profiles one T cell receptor (beta chain) with its context. PCR was performed a second time for about 7 to 11 cycles using a sample-barcoded 5' primer and a J-beta primer mix. TCRdb redid the calling of the 5' RACE reads with MiXCR, one entry per CDR3 protein. Among some 900,000 distinct CDR3 sequences listed, around 48% were seen once. The data derive from a study of blood T cells in healthy people across ages. The sequencing input was blood. The TCR was taken from a man aged 25-45 years in good health.

In DNA form, the CDR3 reads TGTGCCAGCAGCAAACGCTGGACAGGGGAACAGCCCCAGCATTTT. Translating gives CASSKRWTGEQPQHF. The V and J genes are TRBV21-1 and TRBJ1-5; no check of the table's D call, TRBD1, against the DNA was made. TRBV21-1 is assigned pseudogene status. The CDR3 sequence is 15 residues long.